This entry features one T cell receptor beta chain sequence. Its antigen is currently unknown. The record originates from a study of post-analysis software for immune sequencing data. The CDR3 is 16 residues long. Looked up from germline, CDR1 is MDHEN and CDR2 is SYDVKM. The V and J ends lost 1 base and 9 bases respectively, with 18 bases between them. Study-level findings and limits: Roughly five TRBV segments appeared more often in patients than in controls, and TRBV5-6, TRBV5-1 and TRBV20-1 were among these. Controls significantly exceeded multiple sclerosis patients in normalized Chao1 diversity.

TCR beta libraries were prepared from cDNA with unique molecular identifiers. MiXCR, run by TCRdb on the PCR reads, gives a single entry per CDR3 protein. The data hold 700,000 to 800,000 distinct CDR3 sequences, with approximately 30% observed a single time. This receptor was obtained from a girl between 5 and 17 years old with multiple sclerosis. The material sequenced was blood. The V and J genes are TRBV28 and TRBJ1-4, with D uncertain. The CDR3 DNA is TGTGCCAGCAGTTTATCGTCGGGAACTCCCCCTAAAAAACTGTTTTTT. Its protein product is CASSLSSGTPPKKLFF.